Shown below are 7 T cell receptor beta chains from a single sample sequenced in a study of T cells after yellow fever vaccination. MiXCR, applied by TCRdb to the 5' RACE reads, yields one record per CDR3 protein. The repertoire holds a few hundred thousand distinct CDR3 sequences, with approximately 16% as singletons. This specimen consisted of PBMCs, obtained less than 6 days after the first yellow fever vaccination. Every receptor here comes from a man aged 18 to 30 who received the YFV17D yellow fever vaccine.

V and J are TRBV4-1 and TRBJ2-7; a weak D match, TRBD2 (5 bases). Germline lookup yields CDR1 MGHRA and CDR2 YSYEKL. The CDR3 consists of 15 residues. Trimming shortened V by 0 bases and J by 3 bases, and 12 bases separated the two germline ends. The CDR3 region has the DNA TGCGCCAGCAGCCAAGATGAGGGATCCCACTACGAGCAGTACTTC. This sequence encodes CASSQDEGSHYEQYF.

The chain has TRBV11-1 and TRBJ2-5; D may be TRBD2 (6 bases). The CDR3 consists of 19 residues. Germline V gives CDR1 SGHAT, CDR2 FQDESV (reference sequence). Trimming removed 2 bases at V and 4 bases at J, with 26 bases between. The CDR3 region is CASSLLIMMRGVFGETQYF. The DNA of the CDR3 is TGTGCCAGCAGCTTACTGATCATGATGCGGGGAGTCTTTGGAGAGACCCAGTACTTC.

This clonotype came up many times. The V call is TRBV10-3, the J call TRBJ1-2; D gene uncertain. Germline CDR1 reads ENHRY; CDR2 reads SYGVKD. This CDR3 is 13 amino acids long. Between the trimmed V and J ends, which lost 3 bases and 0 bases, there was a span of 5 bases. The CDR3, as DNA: TGTGCCATCAGTGAAAACCCTAACTATGGCTACACCTTC. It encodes CAISENPNYGYTF.

In DNA form, the CDR3 reads TGTGCCAGCAGCTTACCCATAGGCGGGGGCCGAGGGAGCACAGATACGCAGTATTTT. Translation gives CASSLPIGGGRGSTDTQYF. The chain combines TRBV11-2 with TRBJ2-3, with a possible D match to TRBD2 (7 bases). Per the germline V gene, CDR1 is SGHAT and CDR2 is FQNNGV. Trimming stripped 2 bases from V and 0 bases from J, with 21 bases between. The CDR3 has 19 amino acids.

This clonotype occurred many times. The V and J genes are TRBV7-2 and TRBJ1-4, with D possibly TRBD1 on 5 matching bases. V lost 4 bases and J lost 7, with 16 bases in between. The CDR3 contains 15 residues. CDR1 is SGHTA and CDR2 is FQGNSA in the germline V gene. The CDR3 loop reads CASSWGGGLGEKLFF. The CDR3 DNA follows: TGTGCCAGCAGCTGGGGGGGAGGGCTCGGTGAAAAACTGTTTTTT.

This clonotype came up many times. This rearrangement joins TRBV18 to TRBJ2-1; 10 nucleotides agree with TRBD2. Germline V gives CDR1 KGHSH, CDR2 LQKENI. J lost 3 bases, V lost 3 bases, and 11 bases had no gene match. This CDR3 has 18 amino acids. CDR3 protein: CASSPSGGSPIIYNEQFF. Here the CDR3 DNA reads TGTGCCAGCTCACCTAGCGGGGGGAGTCCAATCATCTACAATGAGCAGTTCTTC.

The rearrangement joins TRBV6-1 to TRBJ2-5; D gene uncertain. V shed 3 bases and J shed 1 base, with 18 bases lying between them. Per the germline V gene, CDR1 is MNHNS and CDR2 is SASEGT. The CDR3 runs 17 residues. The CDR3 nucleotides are TGTGCCAGCAGTGATAGTGTGGGAAGGGTAGGCCAAGAGACCCAGTACTTC. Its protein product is CASSDSVGRVGQETQYF.